The present entry profiles one T cell receptor beta chain with its context. The antigen is unknown. Germline V CDR1 and CDR2: SGHTA, FQGTGA. This CDR3 is built from 13 residues. Trimming took 2 bases from V and 6 from J; bases not matched to a gene: 4. The sample originates from a study of siplizumab effects on memory and regulatory T cells. Study results and limitations: The mean Treg-derived percentage of mappable alloreactive CD4+ clones was under 75% with siplizumab compared with about 27% in controls. There appeared to be greater diversity in naive T cells than in memory cells, and naive T cells seemed major contributors to the alloresponse. Few alloreactive clones mapped to unstimulated subsets.

TCRdb's copy holds only in-frame clones and misses some; the assay was immunoSEQ multiplex PCR. The sample includes about 120,000 clones, roughly 94% seen only once; the top ten take around 1.5%. The receptor was isolated from a human donor in good health. Sequencing was carried out using non-Treg CD4+ T cells sorted from blood. The V and J genes are TRBV7-3 and TRBJ2-7; 7 bases match TRBD2. CDR3 loop: CASSLGLESEQYF. Written as DNA, the CDR3 is TGTGCCAGCAGCTTAGGACTAGAATCCGAGCAGTACTTC.